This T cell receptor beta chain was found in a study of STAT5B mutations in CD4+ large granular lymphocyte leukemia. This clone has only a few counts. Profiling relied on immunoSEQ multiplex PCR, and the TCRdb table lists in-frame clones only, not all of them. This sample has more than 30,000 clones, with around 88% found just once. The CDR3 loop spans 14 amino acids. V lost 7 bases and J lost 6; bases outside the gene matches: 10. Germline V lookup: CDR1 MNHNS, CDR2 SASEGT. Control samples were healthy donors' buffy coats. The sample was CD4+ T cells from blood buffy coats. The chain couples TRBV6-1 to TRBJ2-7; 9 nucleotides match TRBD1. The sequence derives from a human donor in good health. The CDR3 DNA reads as TGTGCCAGCACCCCAGGTGGGACAGGGAGCGAGCAGTACTTC. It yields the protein CASTPGGTGSEQYF.